Listed below are T cell receptor beta chains from one sample, sequenced in a study of blood T cells in healthy people across ages. TCRdb fed the 5' RACE reads into MiXCR, producing one record per CDR3 protein. Here the sample spans just under 900,000 distinct CDR3 sequences, around 28% being singletons. Sequenced: blood. The source of these receptors is a woman older than 75 in good health. CDR3s include the opening cysteine and the closing phenylalanine or tryptophan. Clone size is not always given. Where it is, it says once, few, many or a class for expanded clones.

clone size,J gene,V gene,CDR3 protein
many,TRBJ2-7,TRBV5-1,CASSLDVGTIYEQYF
many,TRBJ2-1,TRBV10-3,CAISGTSGGPSSYNEQFF
few,TRBJ2-5,TRBV7-2,CASSLGEGGGETQYF
many,TRBJ2-5,TRBV9,CASSVAGRTETQYF
once,TRBJ2-1,TRBV20-1,CSAIGTSGEVYNEQFF
-,TRBJ2-2,TRBV20-1,CSARTGVNGELFF
few,TRBJ2-1,TRBV20-1,CSAVYSSGAYNEQFF
-,TRBJ2-1,TRBV20-1,CSASPREGGSYNEQFF
few,TRBJ2-2,TRBV7-2,CASSGEAGGLTGELFF
-,TRBJ2-4,TRBV20-1,CSTTRDPLQETQYF
many,TRBJ2-6,TRBV5-6,CASSLDQGRTF
-,TRBJ2-3,TRBV6-4,CASSEMSTDTQYF
many,TRBJ2-5,TRBV3-1,CASSRRQTEETQYF
-,TRBJ2-3,TRBV20-1,CSALQGVPDTQYF
many,TRBJ2-1,TRBV6-5,CASREGTGRYNEQFF
many,TRBJ2-7,TRBV15,CATSRKRDRGGEQYF
-,TRBJ1-2,TRBV5-1,CASARDKGMSAGYTF
many,TRBJ1-5,TRBV7-9,CASSQSTGTGPSQPQHF
once,TRBJ2-3,TRBV29-1,CSAQGPSGSDTQYF